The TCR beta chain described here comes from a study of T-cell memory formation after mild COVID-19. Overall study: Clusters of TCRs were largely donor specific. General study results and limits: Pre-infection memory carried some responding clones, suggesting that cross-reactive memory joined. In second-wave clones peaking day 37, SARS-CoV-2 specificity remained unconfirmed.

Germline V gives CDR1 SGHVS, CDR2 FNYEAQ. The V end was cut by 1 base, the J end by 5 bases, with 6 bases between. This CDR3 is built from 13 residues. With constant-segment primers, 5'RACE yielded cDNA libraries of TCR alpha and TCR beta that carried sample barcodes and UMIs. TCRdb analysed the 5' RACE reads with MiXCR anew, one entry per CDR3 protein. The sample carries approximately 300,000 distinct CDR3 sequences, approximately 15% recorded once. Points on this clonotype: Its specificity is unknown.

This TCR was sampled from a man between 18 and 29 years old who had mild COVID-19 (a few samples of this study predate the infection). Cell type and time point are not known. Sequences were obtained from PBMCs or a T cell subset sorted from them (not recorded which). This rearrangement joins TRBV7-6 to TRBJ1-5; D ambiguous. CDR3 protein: CASSLDSHQPQHF. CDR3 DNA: TGTGCCAGCAGCTTAGACAGCCATCAGCCCCAGCATTTT.